Sequencing of this T cell receptor (beta chain) was carried out in a study of T cell repertoires in ileal Crohn's disease. The data were produced by immunoSEQ multiplex PCR, yet TCRdb's version contains in-frame clones alone and is incomplete. Of roughly 7,300 clones detected, more than 85% appear once; the ten largest clones hold around 1.5%. Germline V gives CDR1 WSHSY, CDR2 SAAADI. The CDR3 spans 16 residues. Between the trimmed V and J ends, which lost 4 bases and 0 bases, there was a span of 15 bases. General study findings and limits: Clonality above 26.8% at surgery always came with endoscopic recurrence. Mucosal expansions were suggested to be mainly CD8 T cells. Compared with non-smokers, active smokers at surgery showed more clonal expansions.

About this clone itself: Its matching antigen is unknown.

Source material: ileal tissue. This receptor was taken from an adult with Crohn's disease. V is TRBV10-2 and J is TRBJ1-1; perhaps TRBD1 as D (6 bases). The CDR3 loop is CASSGASRGLNTEAFF. The CDR3 nucleotides are TGCGCCAGCAGTGGGGCGAGCAGGGGCCTGAACACTGAAGCTTTCTTT.